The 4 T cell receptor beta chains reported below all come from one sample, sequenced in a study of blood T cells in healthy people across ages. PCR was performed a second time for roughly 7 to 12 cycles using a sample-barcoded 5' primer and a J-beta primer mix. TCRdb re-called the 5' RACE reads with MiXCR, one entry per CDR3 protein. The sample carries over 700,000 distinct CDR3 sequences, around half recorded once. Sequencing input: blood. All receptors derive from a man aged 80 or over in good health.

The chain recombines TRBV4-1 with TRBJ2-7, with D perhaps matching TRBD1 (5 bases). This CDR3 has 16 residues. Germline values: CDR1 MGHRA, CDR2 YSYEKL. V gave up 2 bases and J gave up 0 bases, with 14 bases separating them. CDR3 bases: TGCGCCAGCAGCCAACCCCAGGGCAGATACTCCTACGAGCAGTACTTC. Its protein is CASSQPQGRYSYEQYF.

The CDR3 coding sequence is TGTGCCAGCAGTTTTCCAGGGGGCCTGGGCAATCAGCCCCAGCATTTT. This sequence encodes CASSFPGGLGNQPQHF. The V and J genes are TRBV2 and TRBJ1-5; 8 bases are a match to TRBD1. The J segment lost 2 bases and the V segment lost 5 bases, leaving 8 bases of the junction unmatched. The length of the CDR3 is 16 residues. The germline V gene has CDR1 SNHLY and CDR2 FYNNEI.

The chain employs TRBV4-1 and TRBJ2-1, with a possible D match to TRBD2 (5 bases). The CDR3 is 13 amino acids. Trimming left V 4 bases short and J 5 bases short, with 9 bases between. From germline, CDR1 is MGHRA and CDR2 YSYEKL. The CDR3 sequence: CASSLGADNEQFF. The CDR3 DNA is TGCGCCAGCAGCCTCGGAGCGGACAATGAGCAGTTCTTC.

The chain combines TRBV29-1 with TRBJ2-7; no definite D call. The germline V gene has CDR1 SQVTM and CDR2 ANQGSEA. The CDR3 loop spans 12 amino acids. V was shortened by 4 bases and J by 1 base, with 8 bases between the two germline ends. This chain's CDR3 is CSVAQTSYEQYF. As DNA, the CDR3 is TGCAGCGTTGCCCAGACTTCCTACGAGCAGTACTTC.